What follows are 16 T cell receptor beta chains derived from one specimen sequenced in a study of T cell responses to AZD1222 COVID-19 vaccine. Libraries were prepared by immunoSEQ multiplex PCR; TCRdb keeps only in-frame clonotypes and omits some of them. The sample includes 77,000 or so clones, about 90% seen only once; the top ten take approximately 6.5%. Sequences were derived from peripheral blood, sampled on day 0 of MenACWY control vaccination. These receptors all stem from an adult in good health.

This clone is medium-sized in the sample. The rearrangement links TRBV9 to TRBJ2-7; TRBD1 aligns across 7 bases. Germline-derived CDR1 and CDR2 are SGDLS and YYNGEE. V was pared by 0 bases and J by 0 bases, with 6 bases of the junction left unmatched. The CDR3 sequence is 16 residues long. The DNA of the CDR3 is TGTGCCAGCAGCGTAGAAGACAGGGCCTACTCCTACGAGCAGTACTTC. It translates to CASSVEDRAYSYEQYF.

CDR3 residues: CASGGTQSTDTQYF. The DNA of the CDR3 is TGTGCCAGCGGCGGGACTCAGAGCACAGATACGCAGTATTTT. The chain has TRBV5-8 and TRBJ2-3; a weak D match, TRBD2 (6 bases). Trimming took off 7 bases at V and 0 bases at J, with 12 bases between the two ends. The CDR3 runs 14 residues. CDR1 is SGHTS and CDR2 is YDEGEE in the germline V gene.

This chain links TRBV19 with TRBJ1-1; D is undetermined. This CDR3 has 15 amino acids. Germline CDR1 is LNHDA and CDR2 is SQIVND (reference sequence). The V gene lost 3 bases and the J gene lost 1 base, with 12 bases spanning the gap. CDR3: CASSIPLGPNTEAFF. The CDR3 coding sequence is TGTGCCAGTAGTATCCCCCTAGGACCGAACACTGAAGCTTTCTTT.

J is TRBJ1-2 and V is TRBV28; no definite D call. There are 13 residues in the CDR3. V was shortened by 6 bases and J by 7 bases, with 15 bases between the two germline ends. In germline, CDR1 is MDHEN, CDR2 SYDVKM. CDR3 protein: CASSSGPARGYTF. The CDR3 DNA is TGTGCCAGCAGCTCCGGACCCGCCCGTGGCTACACCTTC.

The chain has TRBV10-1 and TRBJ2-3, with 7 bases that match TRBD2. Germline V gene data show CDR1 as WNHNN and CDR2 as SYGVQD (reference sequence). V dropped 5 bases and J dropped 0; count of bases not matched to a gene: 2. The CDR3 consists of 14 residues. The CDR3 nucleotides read TGCGCCAGCAGTCTAGCGGTCAGCACAGATACGCAGTATTTT. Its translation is CASSLAVSTDTQYF.

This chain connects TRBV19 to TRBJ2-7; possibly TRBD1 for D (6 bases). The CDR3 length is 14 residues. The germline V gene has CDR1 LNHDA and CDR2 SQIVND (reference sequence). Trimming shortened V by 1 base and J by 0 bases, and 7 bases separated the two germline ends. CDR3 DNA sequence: TGTGCCAGTAGTATAGCAGGGGCCTCCTACGAGCAGTACTTC. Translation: CASSIAGASYEQYF.

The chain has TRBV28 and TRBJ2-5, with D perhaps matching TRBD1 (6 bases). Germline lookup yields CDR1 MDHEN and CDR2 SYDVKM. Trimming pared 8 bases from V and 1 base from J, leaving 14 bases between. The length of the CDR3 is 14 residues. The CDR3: CASQSGDPQETQYF. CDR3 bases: TGTGCCAGCCAATCAGGGGACCCCCAAGAGACCCAGTACTTC. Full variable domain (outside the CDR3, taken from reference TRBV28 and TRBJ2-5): DVKVTQSSRYLVKRTGEKVFLECVQDMDHENMFWYRQDPGLGLRLIYFSYDVKMKEKGDIPEGYSVSREKKERFSLILESASTNQTSMYLCASQSGDPQETQYFGPGTRLLVL.

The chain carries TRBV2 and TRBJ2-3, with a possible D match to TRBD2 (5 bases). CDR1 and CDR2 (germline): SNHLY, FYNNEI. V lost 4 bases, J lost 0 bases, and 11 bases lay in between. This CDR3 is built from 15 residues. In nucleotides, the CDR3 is TGTGCCAGCAGTGCCACTAGGACGAGCACAGATACGCAGTATTTT. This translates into CASSATRTSTDTQYF.

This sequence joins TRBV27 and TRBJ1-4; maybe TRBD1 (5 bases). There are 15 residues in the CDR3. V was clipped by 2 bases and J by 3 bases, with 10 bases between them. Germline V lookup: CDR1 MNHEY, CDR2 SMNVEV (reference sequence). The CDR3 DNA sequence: TGTGCCAGCAGTTTAAGGGGAATGTCTAATGAAAAACTGTTTTTT. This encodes CASSLRGMSNEKLFF.

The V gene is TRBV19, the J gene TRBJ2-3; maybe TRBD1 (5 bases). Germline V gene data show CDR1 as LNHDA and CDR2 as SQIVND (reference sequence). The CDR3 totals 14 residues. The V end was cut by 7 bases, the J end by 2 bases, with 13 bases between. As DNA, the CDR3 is TGTGCCAGTAATAGGGGTTCCCTCACAGATACGCAGTATTTT. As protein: CASNRGSLTDTQYF.

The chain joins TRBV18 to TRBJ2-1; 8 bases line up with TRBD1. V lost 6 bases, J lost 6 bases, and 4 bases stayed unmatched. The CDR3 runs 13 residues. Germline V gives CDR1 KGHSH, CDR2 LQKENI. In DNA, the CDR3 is TGTGCCAGCTCGTTCGGACAGGGCAATGAGCAGTTCTTC. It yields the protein CASSFGQGNEQFF.

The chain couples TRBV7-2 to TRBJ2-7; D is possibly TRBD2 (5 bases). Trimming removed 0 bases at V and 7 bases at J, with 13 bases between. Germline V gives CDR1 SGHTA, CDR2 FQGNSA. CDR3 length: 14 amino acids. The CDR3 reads CASSLAGGVEEQYF. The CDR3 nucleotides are TGTGCCAGCAGCTTAGCAGGAGGAGTGGAAGAGCAGTACTTC.

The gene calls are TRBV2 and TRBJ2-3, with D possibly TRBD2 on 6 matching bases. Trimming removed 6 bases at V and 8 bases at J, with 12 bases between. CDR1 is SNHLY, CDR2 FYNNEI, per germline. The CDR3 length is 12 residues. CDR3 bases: TGTGCCAGCAGCTCGGGACTGGGTACGCAGTATTTT. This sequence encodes CASSSGLGTQYF.

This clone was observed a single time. The CDR3 loop is CASSRQGEGTEAFF. The CDR3 nucleotides are TGCGCCAGCAGCAGACAGGGGGAGGGCACTGAAGCTTTCTTT. The chain is built from TRBV5-1 and TRBJ1-1; 9 nucleotides align to TRBD1. The trim removed 4 bases at V and 4 bases at J, leaving 5 bases unmatched. There are 14 residues in the CDR3. Germline V CDR1 and CDR2: SGHRS, YFSETQ. Using reference TRBV5-1 and TRBJ1-1 for the parts outside the CDR3, the full variable domain is KAGVTQTPRYLIKTRGQQVTLSCSPISGHRSVSWYQQTPGQGLQFLFEYFSETQRNKGNFPGRFSGRQFSNSRSEMNVSTLELGDSALYLCASSRQGEGTEAFFGQGTRLTVV.

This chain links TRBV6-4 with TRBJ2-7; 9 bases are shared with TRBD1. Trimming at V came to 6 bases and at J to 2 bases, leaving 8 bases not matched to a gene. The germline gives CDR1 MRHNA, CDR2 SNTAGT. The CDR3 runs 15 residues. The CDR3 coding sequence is TGTGCCAGCAGCCTAGGGACAGGGCGGACCTACGAGCAGTACTTC. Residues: CASSLGTGRTYEQYF.

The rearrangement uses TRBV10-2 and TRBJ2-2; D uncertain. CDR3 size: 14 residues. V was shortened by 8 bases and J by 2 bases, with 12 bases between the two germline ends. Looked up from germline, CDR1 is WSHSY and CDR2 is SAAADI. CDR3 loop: CASCRFVNTGELFF. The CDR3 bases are TGCGCCAGCTGCCGCTTTGTTAACACCGGGGAGCTGTTTTTT.